The 27 T cell receptor beta chains reported below all come from one sample, sequenced in a study of cytomegalovirus exposure and HLA in healthy donors (dated by TCRdb to 2017 to 2019). The protocol used for the library was the immunoSEQ multiplex PCR assay. A mixture of 60 forward primers for TCR Vbeta segments and 13 reverse primers for TCR Jbeta segments was used in the multiplex PCR. TCRdb limited this immuneACCESS table to in-frame rearrangements with V and J called. A share of clones is missing; checked studies link under half to unresolved V genes, and the rest is unexplained. This sample's table has entries for about 88,000 clones. 5% to 6.5% of the sample belongs to the ten largest clones. Sequenced: PBMCs. The receptor set was obtained from a girl between 5 and 17 years old in good health and CMV-seropositive.

The rearrangement joins TRBV19 to TRBJ2-5; D unresolved. CDR3 size: 12 residues. Between the trimmed V and J ends, which lost 5 bases and 5 bases, there was a span of 9 bases. Germline V gene data show CDR1 as LNHDA and CDR2 as SQIVND (reference sequence). The CDR3 DNA reads TGTGCCAGTAGTCCCTCCTCGGAGACCCAGTACTTC. This encodes CASSPSSETQYF.

The V and J genes are TRBV6-6 and TRBJ2-7; D is ambiguous. Trimming removed 2 bases from V and 4 bases from J, with 9 bases in between. CDR1 is MNHNY, CDR2 SVGAGI, per germline (reference sequence). The CDR3 extends over 13 amino acids. Here the CDR3 reads CASSYRTYYEQYF. CDR3 nucleotides: TGTGCCAGCAGTTACCGTACATATTACGAGCAGTACTTC.

The chain carries TRBV19 and TRBJ2-1, with D perhaps TRBD1 (9 bases). The CDR3 sequence is 17 residues long. Germline V CDR1 and CDR2: LNHDA, SQIVND (reference sequence). V shed 5 bases and J shed 7 bases, with 24 bases lying between them. The CDR3 spells CASSSNGGDRASNEQFF. DNA for the CDR3: TGTGCCAGTAGTTCCAACGGGGGGGACAGGGCGTCAAATGAGCAGTTCTTC.

This chain joins TRBV1 and TRBJ2-7; the table's D gene call, TRBD1, was not cross checked with the DNA. TRBV1 corresponds to a pseudogene. There are 16 residues in the CDR3. The chain's CDR3 is CTSSQDPQLQGGEQYV. The DNA for the CDR3 is TGCACCAGCAGCCAAGACCCTCAACTTCAGGGTGGCGAGCAGTACGTC.

The V and J genes are TRBV7-6 and TRBJ2-1; 9 bases align to TRBD2. V lost 4 bases and J lost 4; bases outside the gene matches: 8. The CDR3 covers 16 residues. Germline assignment: CDR1 SGHVS and CDR2 FNYEAQ. CDR3 sequence (DNA): TGTGCCAGCAGCTCCCCAGCGGGGGGTGGGTACAATGAGCAGTTCTTC. It specifies CASSSPAGGGYNEQFF.

The chain is built from TRBV18 and TRBJ2-3; 7 nucleotides match TRBD2. Germline-derived CDR1 and CDR2 are KGHSH and LQKENI. The CDR3 covers 17 residues. Trimming removed 5 bases from V and 2 bases from J; junction bases left unmatched: 13. This chain's CDR3 is CASSSPTSEIVTDTQYF. CDR3 DNA: TGTGCCAGCTCATCCCCTACTAGCGAGATCGTCACAGATACGCAGTATTTT.

CDR3 DNA sequence: TGTGCCAGCAGTTACAACACGGGAGAGACCCAGTACTTC. This encodes CASSYNTGETQYF. The rearrangement uses TRBV27 and TRBJ2-5; D remains ambiguous. There are 13 residues in the CDR3. The germline V and J ends were trimmed by 4 bases and 4 bases, with 10 bases remaining between them. Germline lookup yields CDR1 MNHEY and CDR2 SMNVEV (reference sequence).

The genes are TRBV7-3 and TRBJ2-3, with 7 bases aligning to TRBD1. The J segment lost 0 bases and the V segment lost 0 bases, leaving 9 bases of the junction unmatched. In germline, CDR1 is SGHTA, CDR2 FQGTGA. CDR3 length: 18 amino acids. As DNA, the CDR3 is TGTGCCAGCAGCTTAACAGTTAGGACAGGCACTAGCACAGATACGCAGTATTTT. Translated: CASSLTVRTGTSTDTQYF.

The chain combines TRBV6-5 with TRBJ1-1; tentative D call: TRBD1 (5 bases). The CDR3 is 16 residues long. Deletions cut 2 bases from V and 1 base from J, with 14 bases between. Germline assignment: CDR1 MNHEY and CDR2 SVGAGI. CDR3 region: CASSYLDPGENTEAFF. The CDR3, as DNA: TGTGCCAGCAGTTACCTCGACCCGGGGGAGAACACTGAAGCTTTCTTT.

The chain carries TRBV30 and TRBJ1-2, with TRBD1 matching over 11 bases. This CDR3 has 13 amino acids. V was clipped by 4 bases and J by 12 bases; unmatched bases: 10. Germline CDR1 and CDR2: GTSNPN and SVGIG (reference sequence). CDR3: CAWNFGTGGFHTF. Here the CDR3 DNA reads TGTGCCTGGAATTTCGGGACAGGGGGTTTCCACACCTTC.

The chain couples TRBV27 to TRBJ1-5; D may be TRBD1 (5 bases). The CDR3 covers 15 residues. The V end lost 4 bases, the J end lost 3 bases, and 13 bases lay between the germline ends. Germline CDR1 is MNHEY and CDR2 is SMNVEV (reference sequence). The CDR3 protein is CASSSGTGVNQPQHF. In nucleotides, the CDR3 is TGTGCCAGCAGTTCCGGGACGGGAGTCAATCAGCCCCAGCATTTT.

The CDR3 nucleotides are TGTGCCTGCGGGACAGGGAACACTGAAGCTTTCTTT. Encoded protein: CACGTGNTEAFF. The genes are TRBV19 and TRBJ1-1; 8 positions match TRBD1. The CDR3 extends over 12 amino acids. Germline V CDR1 and CDR2: LNHDA, SQIVND (reference sequence). The J segment lost 1 base and the V segment lost 11 bases, leaving 3 bases of the junction unmatched.

The chain has TRBV7-9 and TRBJ2-7; 10 bases are a match to TRBD1. Unmatched junction bases numbered 5, after V lost 4 bases and J lost 2 bases. The CDR3 loop spans 15 amino acids. Germline-derived CDR1 and CDR2 are SEHNR and FQNEAQ (reference sequence). The CDR3 sequence: CASSSSGQGAYEQYF. DNA for the CDR3: TGTGCCAGCAGCTCATCAGGACAGGGGGCCTACGAGCAGTACTTC.

This chain links TRBV2 with TRBJ1-5, with 9 bases identical to TRBD1. Germline V gives CDR1 SNHLY, CDR2 FYNNEI. The CDR3 runs to 14 residues. Trimming took 6 bases from V and 4 from J; bases not matched to a gene: 4. CDR3 DNA sequence: TGTGCCAGCAGAGGACAGGGGACTAATCAGCCCCAGCATTTT. Translating gives CASRGQGTNQPQHF.

The rearrangement uses TRBV11-3 and TRBJ2-1; possible D gene TRBD2, 6 bases. CDR3 size: 16 residues. The V end was cut by 0 bases, the J end by 8 bases, with 17 bases between. Germline lookup yields CDR1 SGHNT and CDR2 YENEEA. The chain's CDR3 is CASSLDGGSFWDEQFF. The DNA for the CDR3 is TGTGCCAGCAGCTTAGATGGGGGGAGCTTCTGGGATGAGCAGTTCTTC. Using reference TRBV11-3 and TRBJ2-1 for the parts outside the CDR3, the full variable domain is EAGVVQSPRYKIIEKKQPVAFWCNPISGHNTLYWYLQNLGQGPELLIRYENEEAVDDSQLPKDRFSAERLKGVDSTLKIQPAELGDSAVYLCASSLDGGSFWDEQFFGPGTRLTVL.

The J gene is TRBJ2-1, the V gene TRBV19; D uncertain. The CDR3 extends over 14 amino acids. Trimming stripped 2 bases from V and 0 bases from J, with 5 bases between. The V gene's germline CDR1 is LNHDA and CDR2 SQIVND (reference sequence). CDR3 sequence: CASSITGSYNEQFF. The CDR3, as DNA: TGTGCCAGTAGTATAACTGGCTCCTACAATGAGCAGTTCTTC. Combining the CDR3 with reference TRBV19 and TRBJ2-1 gives the whole variable domain DGGITQSPKYLFRKEGQNVTLSCEQNLNHDAMYWYRQDPGQGLRLIYYSQIVNDFQKGDIAEGYSVSREKKESFPLTVTSAQKNPTAFYLCASSITGSYNEQFFGPGTRLTVL.

The chain uses TRBV7-8 and TRBJ2-7; 11 bases map to TRBD1. From germline, CDR1 is SGHVS and CDR2 FQNEAQ. V lost 5 bases and J lost 4; bases outside the gene matches: 7. The CDR3 is made up of 15 amino acids. As DNA, the CDR3 is TGTGCCAGCAGCAACCGGGACAGGGGGTATTACGAGCAGTACGTC. Its protein is CASSNRDRGYYEQYV.

The chain recombines TRBV7-9 with TRBJ1-2, with 10 bases aligning to TRBD1. J was trimmed by 6 bases and V by 5 bases; bases with no gene match: 3. Germline CDR1 and CDR2: SEHNR and FQNEAQ (reference sequence). There are 13 residues in the CDR3. DNA for the CDR3: TGTGCCAGCAGCATAGGACAGGGGGATGGCTACACCTTC. Its protein product is CASSIGQGDGYTF. Variable domain in full (rest from reference TRBV7-9 and TRBJ1-2): DTGVSQNPRHKITKRGQNVTFRCDPISEHNRLYWYRQTLGQGPEFLTYFQNEAQLEKSRLLSDRFSAERPKGSFSTLEIQRTEQGDSAMYLCASSIGQGDGYTFGSGTRLTVV.

The rearrangement links TRBV27 to TRBJ1-4; 7 bases match TRBD1. Germline V lookup: CDR1 MNHEY, CDR2 SMNVEV (reference sequence). V shed 0 bases and J 7 bases; nucleotides not matched to a gene: 5. The CDR3 loop spans 15 amino acids. The CDR3 coding sequence is TGTGCCAGCAGTTTATCCGAGGGGGCTGGTGAAAAACTGTTTTTT. It encodes CASSLSEGAGEKLFF.

The chain couples TRBV13 to TRBJ1-2; 11 bases match TRBD1. This CDR3 is 16 amino acids long. Trimming took 6 bases from V and 3 from J; bases not matched to a gene: 9. Germline lookup yields CDR1 PRHDT and CDR2 FYEKMQ (reference sequence). The CDR3 sequence is CASSSKKGQGDYGYTF. The CDR3 nucleotides are TGTGCCAGCAGTTCTAAAAAGGGACAGGGGGACTATGGCTACACCTTC. Filled out from reference TRBV13 and TRBJ1-2, the complete variable domain reads AAGVIQSPRHLIKEKRETATLKCYPIPRHDTVYWYQQGPGQDPQFLISFYEKMQSDKGSIPDRFSAQQFSDYHSELNMSSLELGDSALYFCASSSKKGQGDYGYTFGSGTRLTVV.

The chain combines TRBV28 with TRBJ2-1; TRBD2 is a possible D gene (5 bases). The ends were cut back, 5 bases at V and 8 bases at J, with 13 bases in the middle. The CDR3 covers 13 residues. Per germline, CDR1 MDHEN and CDR2 SYDVKM. CDR3 nucleotide sequence: TGTGCCAGCAGTCAACAGACCGGGGATGAGCAGTTCTTC. Translated: CASSQQTGDEQFF.

V usage is TRBV9 and J usage is TRBJ1-1, with 12 positions matching TRBD1. This CDR3 has 16 residues. Germline V gene sequence: CDR1 SGDLS, CDR2 YYNGEE. V lost 3 bases and J lost 5; bases outside the gene matches: 8. The CDR3 DNA sequence: TGTGCCAGCAGCGGGGGACAGGGGGCAAAAGGGACTGAAGCTTTCTTT. Its translation: CASSGGQGAKGTEAFF.

This chain connects TRBV6-1 to TRBJ2-7; weak D call: TRBD1 (6 bases). Trimming removed 5 bases from V and 11 bases from J, with 16 bases in between. The germline V gene has CDR1 MNHNS and CDR2 SASEGT. The CDR3 consists of 12 residues. The CDR3 DNA reads as TGTGCCAGCAGTACAGGGTACGAACCTAAGTACGTC. Protein product: CASSTGYEPKYV.

The chain uses TRBV4-2 and TRBJ2-1; 7 bases align to TRBD1. The germline V gene has CDR1 LGHNA and CDR2 YNFKEQ. V was pared by 1 base and J by 5 bases, with 8 bases of the junction left unmatched. This CDR3 has 16 amino acids. This chain's CDR3 is CASSQVGAGGNNEQFF. DNA for the CDR3: TGTGCCAGCAGCCAAGTAGGGGCAGGGGGTAACAATGAGCAGTTCTTC.

This chain joins TRBV6-5 and TRBJ1-1; D is undetermined. Trimming removed 0 bases from V and 8 bases from J, with 16 bases in between. Looked up from germline, CDR1 is MNHEY and CDR2 is SVGAGI. The CDR3 spans 15 residues. This chain's CDR3 is CASSYSPLLDKEAFF. In DNA form, the CDR3 reads TGTGCCAGCAGTTACTCGCCTCTCTTAGACAAGGAAGCTTTCTTT.

This rearrangement joins TRBV19 to TRBJ1-5; D is undetermined. V lost 0 bases to trimming and J lost 7 bases, with 10 bases between them. This CDR3 is 14 amino acids long. Per the germline V gene, CDR1 is LNHDA and CDR2 is SQIVND (reference sequence). This CDR3 is CASSIDSVYQPQHF. The CDR3 nucleotides read TGTGCCAGTAGTATAGATTCGGTCTACCAGCCCCAGCATTTT.

The chain couples TRBV10-3 to TRBJ2-3; D is undetermined. The CDR3 consists of 14 residues. Looked up from germline, CDR1 is ENHRY and CDR2 is SYGVKD. Trimming cost V 7 bases and J 1 base, with 12 bases left between them. The CDR3 nucleotides read TGTGCCATCACGCGGTCCCCGGGCACAGATACGCAGTATTTT. Its protein is CAITRSPGTDTQYF.